This passage covers 7 T cell receptor beta chains from one sample sequenced in a study of T cells expressing NK-cell markers. For each CDR3 protein, TCRdb gives one entry from its re-call of the 5' RACE reads, without DNA. Its clone listing holds about 450,000 distinct CDR3 sequences. Sequencing input: blood T cells: a sorted CD56 or NKG2C T cell subset, CD4+ or CD8+ T cells, or bulk PBMC T cells (not recorded which). Source of these receptors: a woman aged 18-70 years in good health.

The V gene is TRBV15, the J gene TRBJ2-1; TCRdb reports TRBD2, a call that lacks DNA to check it against. The CDR3 totals 15 residues. Germline V gene sequence: CDR1 LNHNV, CDR2 YYDKDF (reference sequence). This CDR3 reads CATSPKKLDYYEQFF.

The chain joins TRBV24-1 to TRBJ1-2; TCRdb gives TRBD1 as the D gene, but with no DNA this cannot be confirmed. The CDR3 runs to 11 residues. The germline V gene has CDR1 KGHDR and CDR2 SFDVKD. Here the CDR3 reads CATSAGTGYTF.

The chain combines TRBV29-1 with TRBJ2-2. The germline gives CDR1 SQVTM, CDR2 ANQGSEA. The CDR3 consists of 11 residues. The CDR3 sequence: CSGRRRGELFF.

The rearrangement uses TRBV29-1 and TRBJ2-1; TCRdb names TRBD2, which stays unverified in the absence of DNA. This CDR3 spans 16 amino acids. Per germline, CDR1 SQVTM and CDR2 ANQGSEA. CDR3 loop: CSVEDLGGLAYNEQFF.

This sequence joins TRBV4-3 and TRBJ2-3; checking the TCRdb D call of TRBD1 is not possible without DNA. Germline V gene data show CDR1 as LGHNA and CDR2 as YSLEER. The CDR3 consists of 16 residues. The CDR3 loop is CASSPTNSHWADTQYF.

This rearrangement joins TRBV14 to TRBJ2-1; TCRdb calls TRBD2, which cannot be checked without DNA. The germline V gene has CDR1 SGHDN and CDR2 FVKESK. CDR3 length: 15 residues. The CDR3: CASSLPGTLREEQFF.

This chain connects TRBV12-3 or TRBV12-4 to TRBJ1-1; TCRdb gives TRBD1 as the D gene, but with no DNA this cannot be confirmed. The CDR3 is made up of 12 amino acids. The CDR3 is CAIGQAGTEAFF.